Listed below are T cell receptor beta chains from one sample, sequenced in a study of radiation and T cells in renal cell carcinoma. Here immunoSEQ multiplex PCR was the method, and the copy in TCRdb shows in-frame clones only, minus some. The profile shows around 16,000 clones, 45% to 70% of them singletons. Here the sequenced sample was tumor tissue, taken from a patient whose treatment was nephrectomy without radiotherapy. All receptors derive from a man between 50 and 59 years old with renal cell carcinoma. The CDR3 runs from the conserved cysteine through the conserved F or W. The order of the fields is J gene, clone size, D gene, V gene, CDR3 protein, CDR3 DNA. D genes are given only for firm matches. Size values are once, few and many counts, or a class for expanded clones, and some rows have none.

J gene: TRBJ2-5; clone size: medium-sized; D gene: TRBD1; V gene: TRBV29-1; CDR3 protein: CSVEKDRDQQETQYF; CDR3 DNA: TGCAGCGTTGAAAAGGACAGGGACCAACAAGAGACCCAGTACTTC
J gene: TRBJ1-1; clone size: -; D gene: -; V gene: TRBV6-6; CDR3 protein: CASTWTDNTEAFF; CDR3 DNA: TGTGCCAGCACCTGGACAGATAACACTGAAGCTTTCTTT
J gene: TRBJ1-1; clone size: once; D gene: TRBD1; V gene: TRBV2; CDR3 protein: CASRSNRGLNTEAFF; CDR3 DNA: TGTGCCAGCAGATCGAACAGGGGGCTAAACACTGAAGCTTTCTTT
J gene: TRBJ2-6; clone size: -; D gene: -; V gene: TRBV7-6; CDR3 protein: CASSYAPPTSSGANVLTF; CDR3 DNA: TGTGCCAGCAGCTATGCCCCTCCGACGAGCTCTGGGGCCAACGTCCTGACTTTC
J gene: TRBJ1-2; clone size: -; D gene: -; V gene: TRBV7-9; CDR3 protein: CASSQDPTGESYGYTF; CDR3 DNA: TGCGCCAGCAGCCAAGATCCCACCGGGGAGAGCTATGGCTACACCTTC
J gene: TRBJ1-5; clone size: -; D gene: -; V gene: TRBV21-1; CDR3 protein: CASGRVGVEVYSNQPQHF; CDR3 DNA: TGTGCCAGCGGCAGGGTTGGAGTCGAGGTTTATAGCAATCAGCCCCAGCATTTT
J gene: TRBJ1-6; clone size: few; D gene: -; V gene: TRBV2; CDR3 protein: CASSYSGGSYNSPLHF; CDR3 DNA: TGTGCCAGCAGCTACTCGGGGGGCTCCTATAATTCACCCCTCCACTTT
J gene: TRBJ1-5; clone size: -; D gene: -; V gene: TRBV27; CDR3 protein: CASSQGRGPPLNQPQHF; CDR3 DNA: TGTGCCAGCAGCCAGGGTCGGGGGCCGCCCCTCAATCAGCCCCAGCATTTT
J gene: TRBJ2-1; clone size: -; D gene: TRBD2; V gene: TRBV7-8; CDR3 protein: CASSPRSSGSSYNEQFF; CDR3 DNA: TGTGCCAGCAGCCCCAGAAGTAGCGGGAGCTCCTACAATGAGCAGTTCTTC
J gene: TRBJ1-5; clone size: -; D gene: TRBD1; V gene: TRBV19; CDR3 protein: CASSPRTGNPSNQPQHF; CDR3 DNA: TGTGCCAGTAGTCCCAGGACAGGTAACCCTAGCAATCAGCCCCAGCATTTT
J gene: TRBJ1-5; clone size: few; D gene: -; V gene: TRBV27; CDR3 protein: CASSPRRGDQPQHF; CDR3 DNA: TGTGCCAGCAGTCCAAGGCGAGGGGATCAGCCCCAGCATTTT
J gene: TRBJ2-7; clone size: -; D gene: -; V gene: TRBV5-6; CDR3 protein: CASSLARGLNEQYF; CDR3 DNA: TGTGCCAGCAGCTTGGCCAGGGGACTAAACGAGCAGTACTTC
J gene: TRBJ2-6; clone size: -; D gene: -; V gene: TRBV6-1; CDR3 protein: CASSEDISGANVLTF; CDR3 DNA: TGTGCCAGCAGTGAGGACATCTCTGGGGCCAACGTCCTGACTTTC
J gene: TRBJ2-2; clone size: -; D gene: -; V gene: TRBV13; CDR3 protein: CASSALTENTGELFF; CDR3 DNA: TGTGCCAGCAGCGCCTTGACAGAGAACACCGGGGAGCTGTTTTTT
J gene: TRBJ1-1; clone size: few; D gene: -; V gene: TRBV4-1; CDR3 protein: CASSQGTGDEAFF; CDR3 DNA: TGCGCCAGCAGCCAGGGTACAGGAGATGAAGCTTTCTTT
J gene: TRBJ2-3; clone size: -; D gene: TRBD1; V gene: TRBV19; CDR3 protein: CASSTGRGTDTQYF; CDR3 DNA: TGTGCCAGTAGCACCGGCAGGGGGACAGATACGCAGTATTTT
J gene: TRBJ2-4; clone size: -; D gene: -; V gene: TRBV6-1; CDR3 protein: CASRGTHHIQYF; CDR3 DNA: TGTGCCAGCAGGGGGACCCATCACATTCAGTACTTC
J gene: TRBJ2-7; clone size: -; D gene: -; V gene: TRBV27; CDR3 protein: CASRSAGASSYEQYF; CDR3 DNA: TGTGCCAGCAGGTCGGCAGGCGCAAGCTCCTACGAGCAGTACTTC
J gene: TRBJ2-5; clone size: -; D gene: TRBD2; V gene: TRBV5-4; CDR3 protein: CASSSSGRRETQYF; CDR3 DNA: TGTGCCAGCAGTTCTAGCGGTCGACGAGAGACCCAGTACTTC
J gene: TRBJ1-2; clone size: -; D gene: -; V gene: TRBV6-6; CDR3 protein: CASSSEYGYTF; CDR3 DNA: TGTGCCAGCAGTTCCGAATATGGCTACACCTTC
J gene: TRBJ2-3; clone size: -; D gene: TRBD2; V gene: TRBV7-3; CDR3 protein: CASSLLAGGTDTQYF; CDR3 DNA: TGTGCCAGCAGCTTACTAGCGGGGGGCACAGATACGCAGTATTTT
J gene: TRBJ2-1; clone size: once; D gene: TRBD2; V gene: TRBV4-1; CDR3 protein: CASSQLASGSIDEQFF; CDR3 DNA: TGCGCCAGCAGCCAATTAGCTAGCGGGAGTATCGATGAGCAGTTCTTC
J gene: TRBJ1-1; clone size: -; D gene: TRBD1; V gene: TRBV4-1; CDR3 protein: CASSLTGTGGTEAFF; CDR3 DNA: TGCGCCAGCAGCTTAACCGGGACAGGGGGCACTGAAGCTTTCTTT
J gene: TRBJ2-5; clone size: -; D gene: TRBD2; V gene: TRBV5-5; CDR3 protein: CASGLAGNSQETQYF; CDR3 DNA: TGTGCCAGCGGACTAGCGGGAAATTCCCAAGAGACCCAGTACTTC
J gene: TRBJ2-6; clone size: -; D gene: TRBD2; V gene: TRBV18; CDR3 protein: CASSRLGGSGANVLTF; CDR3 DNA: TGTGCCAGCTCACGCCTGGGGGGGTCTGGGGCCAACGTCCTGACTTTC
J gene: TRBJ1-4; clone size: few; D gene: -; V gene: TRBV5-1; CDR3 protein: CASSLSGGNEKLFF; CDR3 DNA: TGCGCCAGCAGCTTGTCCGGAGGTAATGAAAAACTGTTTTTT
J gene: TRBJ1-2; clone size: -; D gene: -; V gene: TRBV7-2; CDR3 protein: CAIADNYGYTF; CDR3 DNA: TGTGCCATAGCAGACAACTATGGCTACACCTTC